This TCR beta chain stems from a study of blood T cells in healthy people across ages (dated by TCRdb to the mid-2010s). Regarding the complete study: In model experiments, template switching captured roughly one uniquely barcoded TCR beta cDNA molecule for every two T cells. Using deep sequencing normalized with unique cDNA molecular identifiers, the study measured how TCR beta repertoire diversity changes with age. Four age groups were formed from the donors: young (average roughly 15 years), middle-aged (just under 40), aged (62) and long-lived (less than 85). To avoid experimental bias, donors of different ages were randomly spread across the sequencing lanes. The study analyzed two additional independent replicas of 1 million unique cDNA reads from the same blood draw for two donors, one aged 18 to 30 and one aged 80 or older.

This clonotype was found a few times. This clone's antigen is unknown. Base qualities are not provided; no much larger clone lies one nucleotide away. The donors were roughly 39 Caucasian individuals from Russia, aged 6 to 90 years, who were systemically healthy. Each donor gave ten milliliters of peripheral blood, collected into EDTA-treated Vacutainer tubes. Ficoll-Paque density-gradient centrifugation was used to isolate PBMCs, with at least 6.5 million per sample. Trizol reagent was used to extract total RNA from the PBMCs, yielding at least 5 micrograms per sample. The percentages of naive CD45RAhigh/CD27high T cells were determined by flow cytometry on a PBMC aliquot from every donor. Including cysteine and phenylalanine, the CDR3 has 15 amino acids. Just the 45-base CDR3 DNA is kept, in frame starting at base 1. V was cut back by 2 bases and J by 3 bases, leaving a gap of 12 bases between them. From a lookup of the germline V gene, CDR1 and CDR2 are MNHEY and SVGEGT.

Library generation was performed with 5' RACE. A second PCR of about 6 to 11 cycles was run with a J-beta primer mix and a sample-barcoded 5' primer. A template-switch 5' adaptor carrying 12 random nucleotides introduced a unique molecular identifier onto each TCR beta cDNA molecule. At least 2.5 million CDR3-containing paired-end reads were obtained from each sample. First-strand cDNA was synthesized from all RNA with the Mint cDNA synthesis kit, primed by a TRBC-specific oligonucleotide. Following uracil-DNA glycosylase treatment, a first 18-cycle PCR with universal primers M1SS and BC2_uni_R was performed on all cDNA. The authors processed their data as follows. For normalization, 1 million high-quality reads were randomly selected from each sample, with every read carrying a distinct molecular identifier. Reads with shared molecular identifiers were discarded instead of being binned into consensus sequences. CDR3 identification, clonotype clustering and error correction used MiTCR with a Q25 quality threshold and the strictest error-elimination algorithm. Lower-bound total TCR beta diversity was estimated with a nonparametric unseen species model using Euler transformation. Clones were called with MiXCR by TCRdb after fastp trimmed the public reads at Q25, and only in-frame beta chains were retained. Every entry covers one CDR3 protein and lists the most common genes and DNA from its rows. These V and J calls derive from TCRdb rather than the authors' analysis. Across this sample there are around 1,900,000 distinct CDR3 sequences, with about two fifths seen only once. The top ten clones comprise more than 20% of the sample.

General findings and caveats noted by the study authors: Donor CMV infection status was unknown, potentially confounding age-related changes in expanded clonotypes. Compared with the aged group, the long-lived group had more naive CD4+ T cells, fewer expanded clones and increased TCR diversity, a pattern suggesting age selection. There was a strong correlation between observed TCR beta diversity and the percentage of naive T cells measured by flow cytometry. Total diversity estimates from one million sequenced T cells were considered lower bounds and underestimates. As age increased, observed TCR beta diversity per million T cells dropped in a roughly linear way, and a significant reduction was already evident by age about 40. Bulk unsorted PBMC profiling prevented conclusive comparison of naive and antigen-experienced compartments.

Here the chain combines TRBV6-2 or TRBV6-3 and TRBJ2-3, with TRBD1 perhaps the D gene, on 6 matching bases. The sequenced sample was blood. This TCR derives from a human donor in good health. The sequenced DNA is TGTGCCAGCAGTTACCCCAGAGGGGGAACAGATACGCAGTATTTT. Translated, this gives CASSYPRGGTDTQYF.